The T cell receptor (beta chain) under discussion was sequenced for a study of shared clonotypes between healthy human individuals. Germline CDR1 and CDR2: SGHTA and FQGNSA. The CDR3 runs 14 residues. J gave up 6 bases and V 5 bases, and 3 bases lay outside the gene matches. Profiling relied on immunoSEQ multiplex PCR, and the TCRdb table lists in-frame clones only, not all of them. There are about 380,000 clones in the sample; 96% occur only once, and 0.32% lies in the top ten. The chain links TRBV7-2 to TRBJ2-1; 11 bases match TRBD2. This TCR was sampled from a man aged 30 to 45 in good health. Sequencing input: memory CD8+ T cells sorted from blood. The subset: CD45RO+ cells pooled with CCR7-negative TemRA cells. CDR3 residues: CASSISGRGNEQFF. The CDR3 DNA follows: TGTGCCAGCAGCATTAGCGGGAGGGGCAATGAGCAGTTCTTC. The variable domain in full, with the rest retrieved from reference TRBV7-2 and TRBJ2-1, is GAGVSQSPSNKVTEKGKDVELRCDPISGHTALYWYRQSLGQGLEFLIYFQGNSAPDKSGLPSDRFSAERTGGSVSTLTIQRTQQEDSAVYLCASSISGRGNEQFFGPGTRLTVL.